This T cell receptor (beta chain) originates from a study of blood T cell repertoires in COVID-19. Assay: immunoSEQ multiplex PCR; the TCRdb copy retains only in-frame clones and omits some. The sample contains about 160,000 clones, 80% to 90% of which appear only once. Enrollment of patients from Seattle took place during active infection, with longitudinal follow-up. Sequenced material: peripheral blood. This receptor was taken from a woman in her 70s with COVID-19, enrolled during active disease.

The CDR3 DNA sequence: TGCAGCACCGACAGGGCTACTAACTATGGCTACACCTTC. Its protein is CSTDRATNYGYTF. The V gene is TRBV29-1, the J gene TRBJ1-2; 7 positions match TRBD1. Trimming took 8 bases from V and 0 from J; bases not matched to a gene: 6. CDR3 length equals 13 residues. Per the germline V gene, CDR1 is SQVTM and CDR2 is ANQGSEA.